The 18 T cell receptor beta chains given below trace back to one sample, sequenced in a study of T cell clonality in common variable immunodeficiency. Sequencing was performed with immunoSEQ multiplex PCR; in TCRdb, only in-frame clones are kept and a portion is missing. There are 45,000 to 55,000 clones in the sample, none observed a single time. What was sequenced was peripheral blood mononuclear cells. The receptors here all came from a person aged 18-69 years in good health.

In this sample, this clone turned up many times. The read gets to within 3 residues of the CDR3 end, and the germline J gene fills in the rest. The V gene is TRBV23-1, the J gene TRBJ2-1; D assignment may be TRBD1 or TRBD2 (5 bases each). TRBV23-1 is an ORF, with its function uncertain. CDR3 length equals 13 residues. The V gene lost 7 bases and the J gene lost 8 bases, with 15 bases spanning the gap. The CDR3 here is CASTPPRGDEQFF. The part of the CDR3 DNA that was read is TGCGCCAGCACCCCCCCGAGAGGGGATGAG.

This clone was counted many times. The read falls 3 residues short of the CDR3 end, and the missing part is taken from the germline J gene. V gene TRBV19 combines with J gene TRBJ2-7, with D tentatively TRBD1 (6 bases). This CDR3 comprises 14 residues. Trimming stripped 4 bases from V and 2 bases from J, with 12 bases between. Germline assignment: CDR1 LNHDA and CDR2 SQIVND (reference sequence). The CDR3 reads CASSSTGQTYEQYF. The CDR3 DNA, read in part, is TGTGCCAGTAGTAGCACGGGACAAACCTACGAG.

Ten or more counts support this clone. The read ends 3 residues before the CDR3 terminus; that terminus is restored from the germline J gene. This sequence joins TRBV11-2 and TRBJ2-1, with a tentative D call TRBD2 (5 bases). Trimming removed 4 bases from V and 4 bases from J, with 8 bases in between. The CDR3 runs to 13 residues. Germline assignment: CDR1 SGHAT and CDR2 FQNNGV. The CDR3 sequence: CASSWTRYNEQFF. The sequenced part of the CDR3 DNA is TGTGCCAGCAGCTGGACTCGTTACAATGAG.

This clone came up many times. From the germline J gene comes the end of the CDR3, since the read stops 3 residues before it. The rearrangement uses TRBV7-2 and TRBJ1-2, with 8 bases matching TRBD1. The CDR3 consists of 13 residues. The germline gives CDR1 SGHTA, CDR2 FQGNSA. CDR3 DNA, as far as it was read: TGTGCCAGCAGTTCACAGGGGGGACGAGGC. Translating gives CASSSQGGRG. The whole CDR3 is CASSSQGGRGYTF.

This clone has ten or more counts. The CDR3 extends 3 residues past the end of the read, so its final part is completed from the germline J gene. V and J are TRBV7-2 and TRBJ1-5; tentative D call: TRBD1 (5 bases). The V gene's germline CDR1 is SGHTA and CDR2 FQGNSA. The CDR3 has 15 residues. Deletions cut 1 base from V and 2 bases from J, with 9 bases between. The CDR3 DNA, read in part, is TGTGCCAGCAGCTTAGTGGTAGGGGGCAATCAGCCC. Its protein product is CASSLVVGGNQP. The complete CDR3 reads CASSLVVGGNQPQHF.

This clone was observed at least ten times. The read comes to an end 3 residues before the CDR3 does, leaving the germline J gene to fill in the end. This chain connects TRBV12-3 or TRBV12-4 to TRBJ2-2; tentative D call: TRBD2 (5 bases). There are 15 residues in the CDR3. The germline V and J ends were trimmed by 5 bases and 3 bases, with 13 bases remaining between them. The CDR3 region is CASSRTPRYTGELFF. Incomplete CDR3 DNA: TGTGCCAGCAGTCGGACTCCCCGATACACCGGGGAG.

This clone was counted ten times or more. CDR3 DNA (partial): TGTGCCAGCAGTGAAACTCCACCCTCCTACAATGAG. Amino acid sequence: CASSETPPSYNE. The entire CDR3 protein is CASSETPPSYNEQFF. The chain employs TRBV6-1 and TRBJ2-1; the D is unclear. The DNA ends 3 residues before the CDR3 does, and the rest of the CDR3 is filled in from the germline J gene. This CDR3 comprises 15 residues. The V and J ends lost 2 bases and 0 bases respectively, with 8 bases between them. Germline CDR1 is MNHNS and CDR2 is SASEGT.

This clone was found many times. The CDR3 end falls 3 residues outside the read, so it is completed with the germline J gene. This chain links TRBV18 with TRBJ2-5; 7 bases map to TRBD2. Germline CDR1 KGHSH, CDR2 LQKENI. Losses at the gene ends were 6 bases for V and 1 base for J; bases not matched to a gene: 11. This CDR3 spans 16 amino acids. CDR3 bases read: TGTGCCAGCTCCATTCGGATTGCGGGAGTCCAAGAGACC. Amino acid sequence: CASSIRIAGVQET. The whole CDR3 sequence reads CASSIRIAGVQETQYF.

There are many counts of this clone. The read gets to within 3 residues of the CDR3 end, and the germline J gene fills in the rest. The chain recombines TRBV28 with TRBJ1-5, with 7 positions matching TRBD1. Trimming cost V 6 bases and J 1 base; bases outside gene matches: 12. The germline gives CDR1 MDHEN, CDR2 SYDVKM. This CDR3 contains 17 residues. The CDR3 protein is CASRMVSGTESNQPQHF. CDR3 DNA, as far as it was read: TGTGCCAGCAGGATGGTGTCGGGGACAGAAAGCAATCAGCCC.

This clone appeared many times. The CDR3 reads CASRTSANTGELFF. CDR3 DNA, as far as it was read: TGTGCCAGTCGGACTAGCGCCAACACCGGGGAG. This rearrangement joins TRBV19 to TRBJ2-2; 9 positions agree with TRBD2. The read gets to within 3 residues of the CDR3 end, and the germline J gene fills in the rest. CDR1 and CDR2 (germline): LNHDA, SQIVND (reference sequence). The CDR3 is 14 residues long. Trimming cost V 8 bases and J 2 bases; bases outside gene matches: 3.

This clone was picked up many times. Read data end 3 residues before the CDR3 end; the end is taken from the germline J gene. V gene TRBV7-9 combines with J gene TRBJ2-1, with 8 bases lining up with TRBD1. Germline loops: CDR1 SEHNR, CDR2 FQNEAQ (reference sequence). The CDR3 is made up of 14 amino acids. V was clipped by 1 base and J by 9 bases; unmatched bases: 5. The DNA read from the CDR3 is TGTGCCAGCAGCTTAGAGAGACAGGGGACTGAG. Translation: CASSLERQGTE. The whole CDR3 protein reads CASSLERQGTEQFF.

Ten or more counts support this clone. The CDR3 end lies 3 residues beyond the end of the read and is filled in from the germline J gene. This rearrangement joins TRBV7-9 to TRBJ2-1; D ambiguous. Trimming removed 8 bases from V and 8 bases from J, with 10 bases in between. In germline, CDR1 is SEHNR, CDR2 FQNEAQ (reference sequence). The length of the CDR3 is 11 residues. The covered CDR3 bases are TGTGCCAGCGCCCTAGACTATGAG. Its translation: CASALDYE. The whole CDR3 region reads CASALDYEQFF.

This clone came up many times. The CDR3 bases that were read are TGTGCCAGCATTCAACTAGGTAGCTTGCGAAATGAG. This translates into CASIQLGSLRNE. The full CDR3 reads CASIQLGSLRNEQFF. The chain employs TRBV28 and TRBJ2-1; the D gene is possibly TRBD2 (5 bases). The read ends 3 residues shy of where the CDR3 ends; the end is completed using the germline J gene. The CDR3 is 15 amino acids. Germline CDR1 is MDHEN and CDR2 is SYDVKM. V was pared by 7 bases and J by 7 bases, with 20 bases between.

As concerns this clone: The CDR3 end falls 3 residues outside the read, so it is completed with the germline J gene. J is TRBJ1-1 and V is TRBV7-8; 7 nucleotides agree with TRBD1. V trimming: 2 bases; J trimming: 2 bases; junction bases outside the gene matches: 2. The germline gives CDR1 SGHVS, CDR2 FQNEAQ. The CDR3 has 14 residues. Partial CDR3 DNA: TGTGCCAGCAGCTTACACAGGGGAAACACTGAA. This codes for CASSLHRGNTE. The complete CDR3 protein is CASSLHRGNTEAFF.

In this sample, this clone turned up a few times. The germline gene is not matched at one end of the junction; a read error may be the cause. The CDR3 here is CSSSQGDAYEQYF. The sequenced part of the CDR3 DNA is TGTTCCAGCAGCCAGGGCGATGCCTACGAG. The gene calls are TRBV7-9 and TRBJ2-7; a possible D gene is TRBD1 (5 bases). The sequenced fragment ends 3 residues before the CDR3 boundary, so the rest is inferred from the germline J gene. CDR3 length equals 13 residues. Germline values: CDR1 SEHNR, CDR2 FQNEAQ (reference sequence).

This clone was seen at least ten times. The sequence runs out 3 residues before the end of the CDR3; the remainder is reconstructed from the germline J gene. The chain links TRBV19 to TRBJ1-2, with 9 bases that match TRBD1. The CDR3 sequence is 13 residues long. Germline V CDR1 and CDR2: LNHDA, SQIVND (reference sequence). The CDR3 sequence: CASRGGQGGGYTF. The CDR3 bases that were read are TGTGCCAGTAGAGGGGGACAGGGTGGCGGC.

This clone was detected ten times or more. The read halts 3 residues ahead of the CDR3 end, with the missing end drawn from the germline J gene. V usage is TRBV9 and J usage is TRBJ1-6, with 7 bases matching TRBD1. Germline CDR1 is SGDLS and CDR2 is YYNGEE. This CDR3 has 14 amino acids. Trimming cost V 4 bases and J 8 bases; bases outside gene matches: 6. CDR3: CASSLRQGDSPLHF. CDR3 bases read: TGTGCCAGCAGCTTAAGACAGGGAGATTCACCC.

This clone was found a few times. At one end, the junction sequence differs from germline, possibly due to a read error. CDR3 protein: CASSPLSLAGGMAYDYTF. CDR3 DNA (partial): TGTGCCAGCTCCCCACTCTCCCTAGCGGGAGGGATGGCCTACGAC. V gene TRBV18 combines with J gene TRBJ1-2; no definite D call. The read halts 3 residues ahead of the CDR3 end, with the missing end drawn from the germline J gene. Germline V gene sequence: CDR1 KGHSH, CDR2 LQKENI. The CDR3 spans 18 residues.